This entry lists 31 T cell receptor beta chains sequenced from one sample in a study of CD4 T cells in relation to SARS-CoV-2 and coronaviruses. The unexposed donors gave CD4+ T cells in about 2011-2019, prior to COVID-19. Method: immunoSEQ multiplex PCR; TCRdb's copy keeps in-frame clones and lacks some. The repertoire holds approximately 59,000 clones, with around 87% as singletons. What was sequenced was memory CD4+ T cells from PBMCs. The receptors come from a human donor in good health.

CDR3 nucleotides: TGTGCCAGCAGTGAAACTGGACGGAGCAACACCGGGGAGCTGTTTTTT. Translating it yields CASSETGRSNTGELFF. The V call is TRBV6-1, the J call TRBJ2-2; D gene unclear. V lost 2 bases, J lost 2 bases, and 12 bases lay in between. The CDR3 is made up of 16 amino acids. Germline V gene lookup returns CDR1 MNHNS and CDR2 SASEGT.

This chain uses TRBV5-1 with TRBJ1-2; 8 bases line up with TRBD1. V lost 5 bases to trimming and J lost 3 bases; unmatched junction nucleotides: 9. This CDR3 comprises 15 residues. The germline gives CDR1 SGHRS, CDR2 YFSETQ. CDR3 sequence reads: CASRTSGTGYYGYTF. For the CDR3, the DNA is TGCGCCAGCAGAACTTCCGGGACAGGCTACTATGGCTACACCTTC.

This clone was seen only once. This CDR3 reads CASSQDRSNYGYTF. As DNA, the CDR3 is TGCGCCAGCAGCCAAGACAGAAGCAACTATGGCTACACCTTC. V usage is TRBV4-3 and J usage is TRBJ1-2, with unresolved D. The V end lost 0 bases, the J end lost 2 bases, and 7 bases lay between the germline ends. CDR3 size: 14 residues. Germline CDR1 LGHNA, CDR2 YSLEER.

The rearrangement links TRBV6-6 to TRBJ2-3, with D unclear. V dropped 3 bases and J dropped 3 bases, with 7 bases sitting between them. The CDR3 covers 13 residues. Germline CDR1 MNHNY, CDR2 SVGAGI (reference sequence). The CDR3, as DNA: TGTGCCAGCAGTTATCCAGGAACAGATACGCAGTATTTT. Protein sequence: CASSYPGTDTQYF.

The gene calls are TRBV7-3 and TRBJ1-2, with 7 bases fitting TRBD1. J gave up 6 bases and V 4 bases, and 2 bases lay outside the gene matches. The CDR3 length is 12 residues. Germline CDR1 and CDR2: SGHTA and FQGTGA. CDR3: CASSSTGDGYTF. CDR3 DNA sequence: TGTGCCAGCAGCTCCACAGGGGATGGCTACACCTTC. Drawing the rest from reference TRBV7-3 and TRBJ1-2, the complete variable domain is GAGVSQTPSNKVTEKGKYVELRCDPISGHTALYWYRQSLGQGPEFLIYFQGTGAADDSGLPNDRFFAVRPEGSVSTLKIQRTERGDSAVYLCASSSTGDGYTFGSGTRLTVV.

V is TRBV4-3 and J is TRBJ1-6; maybe TRBD1 (5 bases). Between the trimmed V and J ends, which lost 0 bases and 9 bases, there was a span of 18 bases. This CDR3 is 17 amino acids long. The germline gives CDR1 LGHNA, CDR2 YSLEER. CDR3 sequence (DNA): TGCGCCAGCAGCCAAGATGTGCGGGGGATGGGGCGTTCACCCCTCCACTTT. It codes for CASSQDVRGMGRSPLHF.

The genes are TRBV4-1 and TRBJ2-3; D might be TRBD1 (5 bases). Germline CDR1 MGHRA, CDR2 YSYEKL. Trimming left V 0 bases short and J 2 bases short, with 12 bases between. The CDR3 consists of 16 residues. CDR3 DNA: TGCGCCAGCAGCCAAGAAGGGGTGGCTAACACAGATACGCAGTATTTT. Translated: CASSQEGVANTDTQYF.

The chain recombines TRBV2 with TRBJ1-2, with a possible D match to TRBD1 (6 bases). Trimming removed 0 bases at V and 8 bases at J, with 19 bases between. The CDR3 spans 16 residues. Germline V gene lookup returns CDR1 SNHLY and CDR2 FYNNEI. In DNA, the CDR3 is TGTGCCAGCAGTGAAGCGAGGACAGCCAGCGCTTCGGGCTACACCTTC. This translates into CASSEARTASASGYTF.

Note on this clone: One end of the junction is discordant with germline, which a read error may explain. This chain links TRBV20-1 with TRBJ1-1; D might be TRBD1 (6 bases). The CDR3 is 11 amino acids. Germline CDR1 and CDR2: DFQATT and SNEGSKA (reference sequence). The CDR3 spells CRATGHTEAFF. CDR3 sequence (DNA): TGCAGGGCTACAGGGCACACTGAAGCTTTCTTT.

As DNA, the CDR3 is TGTGCCAGCAGCCAAGGGCACCAATCCCCTAAACTGTTTTTT. Protein: CASSQGHQSPKLFF. The rearrangement links TRBV3-1 (or the pseudogene TRBV3-2) to TRBJ1-4; D remains unclear. CDR1 is LGHDT, CDR2 YNNKEL, per germline (reference sequence). V gave up 1 base and J gave up 11 bases, with 14 bases separating them. The length of the CDR3 is 14 residues.

J is TRBJ2-5 and V is TRBV3-1 (or the pseudogene TRBV3-2); D gene uncertain. V was trimmed by 6 bases and J by 5 bases, leaving 7 bases between them. Per germline, CDR1 LGHDT and CDR2 YNNKEL (reference sequence). CDR3 size: 11 residues. DNA for the CDR3: TGTGCCAGCAGTGTAGCCGAGACCCAGTACTTC. It translates to CASSVAETQYF.

This clone occurred a few times. The V gene is TRBV7-2, the J gene TRBJ1-5; D is perhaps TRBD1 (5 bases). Germline CDR1 is SGHTA and CDR2 is FQGNSA. Trimming removed 2 bases at V and 3 bases at J, with 8 bases between. This CDR3 spans 14 amino acids. In DNA, the CDR3 is TGTGCCAGCAGCTTAACAGGAGCCAATCAGCCCCAGCATTTT. The encoded protein is CASSLTGANQPQHF. The variable domain in full, with the rest retrieved from reference TRBV7-2 and TRBJ1-5, is GAGVSQSPSNKVTEKGKDVELRCDPISGHTALYWYRQSLGQGLEFLIYFQGNSAPDKSGLPSDRFSAERTGGSVSTLTIQRTQQEDSAVYLCASSLTGANQPQHFGDGTRLSIL.

In its sample, this clone was seen a few times. The chain uses TRBV6-5 and TRBJ2-5; no clear D gene. Trimming left V 5 bases short and J 5 bases short, with 12 bases between. The CDR3 runs to 13 residues. The V gene's germline CDR1 is MNHEY and CDR2 SVGAGI. CDR3 sequence (DNA): TGTGCCAGCAGTACGGAGTTCGCGGAGACCCAGTACTTC. Its protein is CASSTEFAETQYF.

This chain connects TRBV6-5 to TRBJ2-2, with TRBD1 identical over 11 bases. This CDR3 comprises 16 residues. The junction had 6 bases not matched to a gene; V was cut back by 2 bases and J by 7 bases. Germline V gene lookup returns CDR1 MNHEY and CDR2 SVGAGI. As DNA, the CDR3 is TGTGCCAGCAGTTACACGGGACAGGGGGTGGACGGGGAGCTGTTTTTT. It codes for CASSYTGQGVDGELFF.

The chain combines TRBV19 with TRBJ1-3; TRBD1 might be the D (5 bases). With 4 bases removed from V and 0 bases from J, the gap between germline ends came to 10 bases. The CDR3 totals 15 residues. Germline V gene lookup returns CDR1 LNHDA and CDR2 SQIVND (reference sequence). The CDR3 region is CASSKQEYSGNTIYF. For the CDR3, the DNA is TGTGCCAGTAGTAAACAGGAGTACTCTGGAAACACCATATATTTT.

This clone was seen once. The J gene is TRBJ2-7, the V gene TRBV19; TRBD1 matches 7 bases. V was clipped by 5 bases and J by 2 bases; unmatched bases: 9. Germline values: CDR1 LNHDA, CDR2 SQIVND (reference sequence). This CDR3 spans 15 amino acids. In DNA form, the CDR3 reads TGTGCCAGTAGTGGGGTGGGGGACAGCACCTACGAGCAGTACTTC. Its protein product is CASSGVGDSTYEQYF. The full variable domain, rest sourced from reference TRBV19 and TRBJ2-7, is DGGITQSPKYLFRKEGQNVTLSCEQNLNHDAMYWYRQDPGQGLRLIYYSQIVNDFQKGDIAEGYSVSREKKESFPLTVTSAQKNPTAFYLCASSGVGDSTYEQYFGPGTRLTVT.

V and J are TRBV5-6 and TRBJ2-5; 10 bases agree with TRBD2. Germline trimming cut 4 bases from V and 0 bases from J; bases unmatched to any gene: 3. Germline V gene lookup returns CDR1 SGHDT and CDR2 YYEEEE. There are 15 residues in the CDR3. For the CDR3, the DNA is TGTGCCAGCAGCGATAGCGGGGGGTACCAAGAGACCCAGTACTTC. It yields the protein CASSDSGGYQETQYF. Filled out from reference TRBV5-6 and TRBJ2-5, the complete variable domain reads DAGVTQSPTHLIKTRGQQVTLRCSPKSGHDTVSWYQQALGQGPQFIFQYYEEEERQRGNFPDRFSGHQFPNYSSELNVNALLLGDSALYLCASSDSGGYQETQYFGPGTRLLVL.

This chain links TRBV11-3 with TRBJ2-2; D might be TRBD2 (6 bases). The germline CDR1 and CDR2 sequences are SGHNT and YENEEA. The CDR3 totals 15 residues. V lost 3 bases to trimming and J lost 0 bases, with 8 bases between them. The CDR3 here is CASSFGGANTGELFF. In nucleotides, the CDR3 is TGTGCCAGCAGCTTTGGCGGGGCGAACACCGGGGAGCTGTTTTTT.

The chain recombines TRBV7-2 with TRBJ2-3; no reliable D call. Trimming took 5 bases from V and 0 from J, leaving 9 bases between them. This CDR3 has 14 amino acids. Germline CDR1 is SGHTA and CDR2 is FQGNSA. The CDR3 here is CASSQVGSTDTQYF. As DNA, the CDR3 is TGTGCCAGCAGCCAGGTCGGGAGCACAGATACGCAGTATTTT.

The count of this clone is one. This chain joins TRBV5-1 and TRBJ2-1, with unresolved D. The CDR3 runs 18 residues. Germline V CDR1 and CDR2: SGHRS, YFSETQ. Trimming took 0 bases from V and 0 from J, leaving 16 bases between them. The CDR3 spells CASSLGSGPSSSYNEQFF. As DNA, the CDR3 is TGCGCCAGCAGCTTGGGGAGTGGACCCTCAAGCTCCTACAATGAGCAGTTCTTC.

The CDR3 loop is CASSLAGTGARGQYF. In DNA form, the CDR3 reads TGTGCCAGCAGCTTGGCCGGGACAGGGGCCCGAGGGCAGTACTTC. The chain uses TRBV5-4 and TRBJ2-7; 10 bases match TRBD1. The CDR3 covers 15 residues. Germline trimming cut 0 bases from V and 9 bases from J; bases unmatched to any gene: 9. CDR1 and CDR2 (germline): SGHNT, YYREEE (reference sequence). Combining the CDR3 with reference TRBV5-4 and TRBJ2-7 gives the whole variable domain ETGVTQSPTHLIKTRGQQVTLRCSSQSGHNTVSWYQQALGQGPQFIFQYYREEENGRGNFPPRFSGLQFPNYSSELNVNALELDDSALYLCASSLAGTGARGQYFGPGTRLTVT.

The V and J genes are TRBV7-3 and TRBJ2-5; D call uncertain. The CDR3 totals 13 residues. V lost 5 bases to trimming and J lost 4 bases, with 11 bases between them. Per germline, CDR1 SGHTA and CDR2 FQGTGA. CDR3: CASSPRRGETQYF. The CDR3 DNA is TGTGCCAGCAGCCCTAGAAGAGGAGAGACCCAGTACTTC.

The rearrangement links TRBV30 to TRBJ1-4; tentative D call: TRBD1 (5 bases). The germline gives CDR1 GTSNPN, CDR2 SVGIG (reference sequence). The CDR3 is 17 residues long. V shed 1 base and J shed 11 bases, with 26 bases lying between them. This chain's CDR3 is CAWSGDRPGLNGEKLFF. CDR3 bases: TGTGCCTGGAGTGGCGATCGACCGGGACTCAACGGCGAGAAACTGTTTTTT.

This chain links TRBV11-3 with TRBJ2-3; a weak D match, TRBD2 (7 bases). This CDR3 has 15 amino acids. Germline loops: CDR1 SGHNT, CDR2 YENEEA. The V end was cut by 5 bases, the J end by 6 bases, with 18 bases between. The CDR3 loop is CASSGRTRGADTQYF. In DNA, the CDR3 is TGTGCCAGCAGCGGACGGACTAGGGGGGCGGATACGCAGTATTTT. Using reference TRBV11-3 and TRBJ2-3 for the parts outside the CDR3, the full variable domain is EAGVVQSPRYKIIEKKQPVAFWCNPISGHNTLYWYLQNLGQGPELLIRYENEEAVDDSQLPKDRFSAERLKGVDSTLKIQPAELGDSAVYLCASSGRTRGADTQYFGPGTRLTVL.

The CDR3 region is CATSGPQGTTDTQYF. The CDR3 nucleotides are TGTGCCACCAGTGGCCCACAGGGTACCACAGATACGCAGTATTTT. The V gene is TRBV24-1, the J gene TRBJ2-3; D perhaps matches TRBD1 (6 bases). V was pared by 5 bases and J by 2 bases, with 13 bases between. There are 15 residues in the CDR3. From germline, CDR1 is KGHDR and CDR2 SFDVKD.

The rearrangement uses TRBV6-1 and TRBJ2-6, with D tentatively TRBD1 or TRBD2 (5 bases each). In germline, CDR1 is MNHNS, CDR2 SASEGT. CDR3 length: 16 amino acids. With 3 bases removed from V and 0 bases from J, the gap between germline ends came to 9 bases. The DNA for the CDR3 is TGTGCCAGCAGTGATCCGGGGACCTCTGGGGCCAACGTCCTGACTTTC. As protein: CASSDPGTSGANVLTF.

The chain uses TRBV6-5 and TRBJ2-1; the D gene is possibly TRBD1 (5 bases). From germline, CDR1 is MNHEY and CDR2 SVGAGI. V was pared by 4 bases and J by 6 bases, with 10 bases between. The CDR3 consists of 13 residues. CDR3 DNA sequence: TGTGCCAGCAGTTTGGGGCCGCGCAATGAGCAGTTCTTC. Encoded protein: CASSLGPRNEQFF.

In DNA, the CDR3 is TGTGCCAGCAGCCAAGAAGGCAGGGCTAATGAAAAACTGTTTTTT. Its translation is CASSQEGRANEKLFF. This rearrangement joins TRBV3-1 (or the pseudogene TRBV3-2) to TRBJ1-4; tentatively, D is TRBD1 (5 bases). Trimming took off 0 bases at V and 3 bases at J, with 8 bases between the two ends. Germline V gene data show CDR1 as LGHDT and CDR2 as YNNKEL (reference sequence). The CDR3 contains 15 residues.

The count of this clone is one. This chain links TRBV19 with TRBJ2-4; D is ambiguous. Trimming pared 1 base from V and 0 bases from J, leaving 16 bases between. The CDR3 is 18 residues long. CDR1 and CDR2 from the germline V gene are LNHDA and SQIVND (reference sequence). The DNA of the CDR3 is TGTGCCAGTAGTATAGGTCGTGACATTACACTAGCCAAAAACATTCAGTACTTC. Its protein product is CASSIGRDITLAKNIQYF.

V usage is TRBV18 and J usage is TRBJ1-5; D is unclear. CDR3 length: 14 residues. The ends were cut back, 3 bases at V and 0 bases at J, with 6 bases in the middle. Germline V gives CDR1 KGHSH, CDR2 LQKENI. CDR3 in DNA: TGTGCCAGCTCACCCCCGAATAGCAATCAGCCCCAGCATTTT. Amino acid sequence: CASSPPNSNQPQHF.

This clone was seen once. The chain carries TRBV6-5 and TRBJ1-5; TRBD1 is a possible D gene (5 bases). Germline assignment: CDR1 MNHEY and CDR2 SVGAGI. V gave up 6 bases and J gave up 0 bases, with 12 bases separating them. CDR3 length equals 15 residues. The CDR3 region has the DNA TGTGCCAGCAGCTCCTCGGGGGTTAGCAATCAGCCCCAGCATTTT. It codes for CASSSSGVSNQPQHF.